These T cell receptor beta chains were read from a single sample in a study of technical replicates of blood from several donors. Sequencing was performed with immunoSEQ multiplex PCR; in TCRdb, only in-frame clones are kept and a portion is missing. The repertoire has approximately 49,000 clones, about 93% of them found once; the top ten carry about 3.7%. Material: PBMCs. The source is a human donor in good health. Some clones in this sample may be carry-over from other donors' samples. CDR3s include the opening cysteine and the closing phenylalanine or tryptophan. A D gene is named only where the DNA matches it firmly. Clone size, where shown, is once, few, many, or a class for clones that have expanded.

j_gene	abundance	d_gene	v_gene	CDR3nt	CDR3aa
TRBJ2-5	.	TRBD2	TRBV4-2	TGTGCCAGCAGCCGAGGGACTAGCGGGGGGGCCATGGAGACCCAGTACTTC	CASSRGTSGGAMETQYF
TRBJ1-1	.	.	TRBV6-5	TGTGCCAGCAGTTTGGGGCACCCGAACACTGAAGCTTTCTTT	CASSLGHPNTEAFF
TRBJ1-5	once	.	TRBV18	TGTGCCAGCTCACCAGGGGAGTACAATCAGCCCCAGCATTTT	CASSPGEYNQPQHF
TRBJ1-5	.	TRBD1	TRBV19	TGTGCCAGTAGTATAGCCTCCAGGGGGCGAAATCAGCCCCAGCATTTT	CASSIASRGRNQPQHF
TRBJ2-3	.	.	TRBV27	TGTGCCAGCAGTTCCCCCGGGACACCCAGCACAGATACGCAGTATTTT	CASSSPGTPSTDTQYF
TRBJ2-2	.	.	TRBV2	TGTGCCAGCAGTGGGGTAGCGAGTTCGAACACCGGGGAGCTGTTTTTT	CASSGVASSNTGELFF
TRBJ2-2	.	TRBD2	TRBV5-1	TGCGCCAGCAGCTGGTCTAGCGGGAGTGGCACCGGGGAGCTGTTTTTT	CASSWSSGSGTGELFF
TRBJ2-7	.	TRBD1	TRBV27	TGTGCCAGCAGTTTTGCAGGGGGAACCTACGAGCAGTACTTC	CASSFAGGTYEQYF
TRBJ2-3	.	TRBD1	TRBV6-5	TGTGCCAGCAGTACCAGGGGGCTCGGCACAGATACGCAGTATTTT	CASSTRGLGTDTQYF
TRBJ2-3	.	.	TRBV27	TGTGCCAGCAGTTTCGCGGATACGCAGTATTTT	CASSFADTQYF
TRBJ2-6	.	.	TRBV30	TGTGCCTGGAGTAGGGGAATTGGGGCCAACGTCCTGACTTTC	CAWSRGIGANVLTF
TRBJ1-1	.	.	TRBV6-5	TGTGCCAGCAGGAAACAGGGCACTGAAGCTTTCTTT	CASRKQGTEAFF
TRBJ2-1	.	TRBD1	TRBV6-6	TGTGCCAGCAGTTACTTCTGGGACAGATCCTACAATGAGCAGTTCTTC	CASSYFWDRSYNEQFF
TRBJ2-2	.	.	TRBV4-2	TGTGCCAGCAGAAATCTAGGAACTTCTCACACCGGGGAGCTGTTTTTT	CASRNLGTSHTGELFF
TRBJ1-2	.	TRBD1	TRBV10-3	TGTGCCATACCGACAGGGGCGGGGTATGGCTACACCTTC	CAIPTGAGYGYTF
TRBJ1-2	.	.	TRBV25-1	TGTGCCAGCAGTGAATTTGGCACCTCCTATGGCTACACCTTC	CASSEFGTSYGYTF
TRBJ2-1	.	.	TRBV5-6	TGTGCCAGCAGTATCCTAGCTTTTTCCAATGAGCAGTTCTTC	CASSILAFSNEQFF
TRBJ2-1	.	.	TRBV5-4	TGTGCCAGCAGCAACCCGACAGGAAACAATGAGCAGTTCTTC	CASSNPTGNNEQFF
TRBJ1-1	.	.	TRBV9	TGTGCCAGCAGCGTAACGGGGGGCACTGAAGCTTTCTTT	CASSVTGGTEAFF
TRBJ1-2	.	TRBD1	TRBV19	TGTGCCAGCGCGAGGGGGCTTGGCTACACCTTC	CASARGLGYTF
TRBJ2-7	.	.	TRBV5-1	TGCGCCAGCAGCCTGGACCGGCTAGCTAGCGAGCAGTACTTC	CASSLDRLASEQYF
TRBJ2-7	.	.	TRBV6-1	TGTGCCAGCGGGGCGTGGTACCCCCCCTACGAGCAGTACTTC	CASGAWYPPYEQYF
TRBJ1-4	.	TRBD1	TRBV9	TGTGCCAGCAGCAAAGCCACAGGGGGGGATGAAAAACTGTTTTTT	CASSKATGGDEKLFF
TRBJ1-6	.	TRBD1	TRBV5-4	TGTGCCAGCAGTCCTGGACAGGGCCCGTGGTCACCCCTCCACTTT	CASSPGQGPWSPLHF
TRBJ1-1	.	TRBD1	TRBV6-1	TGTGCCAGCAGTTCACAGGGGGGCACTGAAGCTTTCTTT	CASSSQGGTEAFF
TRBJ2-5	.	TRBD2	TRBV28	TGTGCCAGCACGGCGGGAGATGGCAGTGGCGAGACCCAGTACTTC	CASTAGDGSGETQYF
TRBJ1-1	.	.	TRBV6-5	TGTGCCAGCAGACGGGGGAACACTGAAGCTTTCTTT	CASRRGNTEAFF
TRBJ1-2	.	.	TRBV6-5	TGTGCCAGCAGTAACCCGGGCGGGCTGGGCTACACCTTC	CASSNPGGLGYTF
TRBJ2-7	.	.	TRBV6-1	TGTGCCAGCAGTGAAAAATGGACAGCGGCCTACGAGCAGTACTTC	CASSEKWTAAYEQYF
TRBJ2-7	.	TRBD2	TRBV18	TGTGCCAGCTCACCATTACTAGCGGGAGGCCAGGGGGAGCAGTACTTC	CASSPLLAGGQGEQYF
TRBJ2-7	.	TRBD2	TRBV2	TGTGCCAGCAGTGGGACTAGCGGGAGGAGCGAGCAGTACTTC	CASSGTSGRSEQYF
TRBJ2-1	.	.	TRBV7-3	TGTGCCAGCAGCCCACAGGGTTATGAGCAGTTCTTC	CASSPQGYEQFF
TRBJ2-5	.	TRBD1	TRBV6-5	TGTGCCAGCAGTTGGGACAGCGAGTACCAAGAGACCCAGTACTTC	CASSWDSEYQETQYF
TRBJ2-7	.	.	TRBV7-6	TGTGCCAGCAGCCCAGGACACGTCTACGAGCAGTACTTC	CASSPGHVYEQYF
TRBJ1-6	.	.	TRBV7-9	TGTGCCAGCAGCTTGACGTCCAGGTCTCGTTCACCCCTCCACTTT	CASSLTSRSRSPLHF
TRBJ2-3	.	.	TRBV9	TGTGCCAGCAGCGTAGGTGACTCCTACACAGATACGCAGTATTTT	CASSVGDSYTDTQYF
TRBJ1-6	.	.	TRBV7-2	TGTGCCAGCAGCCTACCGAGGCACAATTCACCCCTCCACTTT	CASSLPRHNSPLHF
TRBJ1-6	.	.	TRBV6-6	TGTGCCAGCAGCCTACGAGACAAGGTCAATTCACCCCTCCACTTT	CASSLRDKVNSPLHF
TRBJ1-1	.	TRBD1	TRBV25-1	TGTGCCAGCAGTTCGAAGACAGGGGACACTGAAGCTTTCTTT	CASSSKTGDTEAFF
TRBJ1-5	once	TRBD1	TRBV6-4	TGTGCCAGCAGTGACGGAGGGGGCCAGCCCCAGCATTTT	CASSDGGGQPQHF
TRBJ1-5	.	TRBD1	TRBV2	TGTGCCAGCAGTGGACAGGGAATGAGGCAGCCCCAGCATTTT	CASSGQGMRQPQHF
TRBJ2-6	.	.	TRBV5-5	TGTGCCAGCAGCCCGCGGGTCTCTGGGGCCAACGTCCTGACTTTC	CASSPRVSGANVLTF
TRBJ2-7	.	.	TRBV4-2	TGTGCCAGCAGCCAGGGACTGAACTCCTACGAGCAGTACTTC	CASSQGLNSYEQYF
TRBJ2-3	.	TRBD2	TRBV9	TGTGCCAGCAGCGTAGGGTTTGCGGGGGGCTCCCAGGGTACGCAGTATTTT	CASSVGFAGGSQGTQYF
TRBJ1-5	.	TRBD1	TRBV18	TGTGCCAGCTCACCCGGACAGGGGGGTCAGCCCCAGCATTTT	CASSPGQGGQPQHF
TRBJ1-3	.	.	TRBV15	TGTGCCACCAGCAGAGATCTGGCAGTCGGAAACACCATATATTTT	CATSRDLAVGNTIYF
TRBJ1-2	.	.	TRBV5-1	TGCGCCAGCAGCTTCAATCCAGGGCTAAATGGCTACACCTTC	CASSFNPGLNGYTF
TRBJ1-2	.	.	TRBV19	TGTGCCAGTCGGGACATAAACTATGGCTACACCTTC	CASRDINYGYTF
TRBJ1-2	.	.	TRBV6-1	TGTGCCAGCAGTGAAGGAAAGGTTCTGACTGGGAGCTATGGCTACACCTTC	CASSEGKVLTGSYGYTF
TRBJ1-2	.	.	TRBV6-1	TGTGCCAGCAGTGAAGTAGCAGGGGTCTATGGCTACACCTTC	CASSEVAGVYGYTF
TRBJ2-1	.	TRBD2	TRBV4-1	TGCGCCAGCAGCCAAGATGAGCGGGGGGGCTTTAATGAGCAGTTCTTC	CASSQDERGGFNEQFF
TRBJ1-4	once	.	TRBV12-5	TGTGCTAGTGGTGAGGGGGCAACTAATGAAAAACTGTTTTTT	CASGEGATNEKLFF